The next 29 T cell receptor beta chains were all read from a single sample in a study of OX40 agonist ivuxolimab in advanced cancers. The method was the immunoSEQ multiplex PCR assay. In TCRdb, the immuneACCESS table is reduced to in-frame sequences with V and J assigned. These tables do not hold every clone; where another copy was compared, an unresolved V gene accounts for under half, and the others remain unexplained. The sample table records around 100,000 clones; around 91% of these occur just once. The ten largest account for just over 0.15% of the sample. Sequenced here: CD4+ or CD8+ T cells sorted from blood, sampled in a trial of the OX40 agonist ivuxolimab. These TCRs come from an adult with an advanced solid tumor such as melanoma, head and neck, liver or kidney cancer.

Only one count was recorded for this clone. The chain is built from TRBV5-1 and TRBJ2-3; D is ambiguous. V dropped 5 bases and J dropped 6 bases, with 7 bases sitting between them. The CDR3 consists of 11 residues. CDR1 is SGHRS, CDR2 YFSETQ, per germline. CDR3 sequence (DNA): TGCGCCAGCAGGGAAGGGGATACGCAGTATTTT. Its protein product is CASREGDTQYF.

The genes are TRBV18 and TRBJ1-3; D may be TRBD1 (5 bases). This CDR3 comprises 16 residues. V was trimmed by 4 bases and J by 0 bases, leaving 13 bases between them. Germline lookup yields CDR1 KGHSH and CDR2 LQKENI. The CDR3, as DNA: TGTGCCAGCTCACTTTCATGGGGCTACTCTGGAAACACCATATATTTT. Amino acids: CASSLSWGYSGNTIYF.

The chain carries TRBV10-3 and TRBJ2-5; the match to TRBD2 covers 13 bases. V lost 6 bases, J lost 3 bases, and 4 bases stayed unmatched. The CDR3 covers 15 residues. Germline CDR1 ENHRY, CDR2 SYGVKD. CDR3 nucleotides: TGTGCCATCAGAACTGGACTAGCGGGAGAAGAGACCCAGTACTTC. It encodes CAIRTGLAGEETQYF.

There are a few counts of this clone. CDR3 bases: TGTGCCACCAGCAGCCCTAGCGGGAGGGACTACGAGCAGTACTTC. Translation: CATSSPSGRDYEQYF. The V and J genes are TRBV15 and TRBJ2-7; 12 nucleotides agree with TRBD2. V dropped 3 bases and J dropped 3; count of bases not matched to a gene: 3. The CDR3 loop spans 15 amino acids. Germline V gives CDR1 LNHNV, CDR2 YYDKDF (reference sequence).

V is TRBV25-1 and J is TRBJ2-4, with 8 positions matching TRBD2. CDR1 is MGHDK, CDR2 SYGVNS, per germline. This CDR3 contains 16 residues. The V segment lost 3 bases and the J segment 3 bases; nucleotides outside the gene matches: 7. Here the CDR3 reads CASSDLSGSGKNIQYF. The CDR3 coding sequence is TGTGCCAGCAGTGACCTCAGCGGGAGTGGCAAAAACATTCAGTACTTC.

The chain combines TRBV5-1 with TRBJ1-2, with D possibly matching TRBD1 (6 bases). V was shortened by 4 bases and J by 1 base, with 17 bases between the two germline ends. The germline V gene has CDR1 SGHRS and CDR2 YFSETQ. The CDR3 has 16 residues. This CDR3 is CASSPTGQPDNYGYTF. The CDR3 DNA is TGCGCCAGCAGCCCGACGGGACAACCGGATAACTATGGCTACACCTTC.

The V call is TRBV6-6, the J call TRBJ2-7; the match to TRBD2 covers 10 bases. Germline assignment: CDR1 MNHNY and CDR2 SVGAGI (reference sequence). This CDR3 contains 13 residues. With 10 bases clipped from V and 7 bases from J, the junction kept 10 bases outside the gene matches. CDR3 residues: CATRTSGLGEQYF. CDR3 in DNA: TGTGCCACCAGGACTAGCGGACTCGGGGAGCAGTACTTC.

This clone occurred once. V gene TRBV4-1 combines with J gene TRBJ2-7; D unclear. Trimming stripped 3 bases from V and 2 bases from J, with 14 bases between. The CDR3 loop spans 15 amino acids. The germline gives CDR1 MGHRA, CDR2 YSYEKL. CDR3 protein: CASSHTSLRAYEQYF. The CDR3 DNA is TGCGCCAGCAGCCACACCTCCTTAAGGGCCTACGAGCAGTACTTC.

This clone was detected only once. The chain's CDR3 is CASSLYRGQGGSYEQYF. The CDR3 region has the DNA TGCGCCAGCAGCTTGTACCGAGGACAGGGTGGCTCCTACGAGCAGTACTTC. The V and J genes are TRBV5-1 and TRBJ2-7; 8 nucleotides match TRBD1. CDR1 is SGHRS and CDR2 is YFSETQ in the germline V gene. J was trimmed by 0 bases and V by 1 base; bases with no gene match: 9. The CDR3 sequence is 17 residues long.

The chain joins TRBV28 to TRBJ1-1; TRBD1 matches at 9 bases. Germline loops: CDR1 MDHEN, CDR2 SYDVKM. The V and J ends lost 6 bases and 6 bases, in that order; junction bases with no gene match: 14. The CDR3 spans 16 residues. This CDR3 is CASSYQFLTGGSEAFF. The CDR3 DNA sequence: TGTGCCAGCAGCTACCAATTCCTGACAGGGGGGTCTGAAGCTTTCTTT.

This clone has a handful of counts. The V call is TRBV29-1, the J call TRBJ1-1; TRBD1 matches at 9 bases. The CDR3 has 13 residues. V shed 7 bases, J shed 2 bases, and the junction held 5 bases outside the gene matches. CDR1 and CDR2 from the germline V gene are SQVTM and ANQGSEA. DNA for the CDR3: TGCAGCGGGTGGGACAGGGTAAACACTGAAGCTTTCTTT. This codes for CSGWDRVNTEAFF.

This clone has a handful of counts. The chain uses TRBV7-9 and TRBJ1-3; D is undetermined. The CDR3 extends over 16 amino acids. The V and J ends lost 1 base and 0 bases respectively, with 10 bases between them. CDR1 and CDR2 (germline): SEHNR, FQNEAQ (reference sequence). In DNA form, the CDR3 reads TGTGCCAGCAGCTTAGATTTCGGTAGCTCTGGAAACACCATATATTTT. Translating it yields CASSLDFGSSGNTIYF.

This chain joins TRBV6-6 and TRBJ1-2, with D possibly being TRBD1 (5 bases). The CDR3 runs 15 residues. V lost 5 bases and J lost 1, with 14 bases in between. The germline V gene has CDR1 MNHNY and CDR2 SVGAGI (reference sequence). The CDR3 DNA follows: TGTGCCAGCAGTAGCGGGGCAAGCAGTAACTATGGCTACACCTTC. The encoded protein is CASSSGASSNYGYTF.

This clone was detected once. The rearrangement uses TRBV25-1 and TRBJ2-2; 9 bases match TRBD2. The CDR3 runs 15 residues. CDR1 and CDR2 (germline): MGHDK, SYGVNS. V dropped 7 bases and J dropped 5; count of bases not matched to a gene: 8. The CDR3 here is CASTRSGGGTGELFF. The CDR3 region has the DNA TGTGCCAGCACCCGTAGCGGGGGCGGAACCGGGGAGCTGTTTTTT.

The chain has TRBV19 and TRBJ2-1; possibly TRBD1 for D (7 bases). V was trimmed by 1 base and J by 3 bases, leaving 13 bases between them. This CDR3 is built from 16 residues. CDR1 and CDR2 (germline): LNHDA, SQIVND (reference sequence). CDR3 in DNA: TGTGCCAGTAGTATAGGTCCAGGGGGGAACTACAATGAGCAGTTCTTC. Translated: CASSIGPGGNYNEQFF.

This chain links TRBV27 with TRBJ1-4, with TRBD1 matching over 7 bases. CDR3 size: 17 residues. Germline V lookup: CDR1 MNHEY, CDR2 SMNVEV (reference sequence). Germline trimming cut 4 bases from V and 5 bases from J; bases unmatched to any gene: 13. CDR3 coding DNA: TGTGCCAGCAGTTGGGATTGGCACAGGGGCGACAATGAAAAACTGTTTTTT. This gives the protein CASSWDWHRGDNEKLFF.

The chain links TRBV12-5 to TRBJ1-1; D call uncertain. The V gene's germline CDR1 is LGHNT and CDR2 FRNRAP. Between the trimmed V and J ends, which lost 6 bases and 2 bases, there was a span of 4 bases. The CDR3 totals 11 residues. Here the CDR3 reads CASGQNTEAFF. The DNA for the CDR3 is TGTGCTAGTGGCCAAAACACTGAAGCTTTCTTT.

The chain joins TRBV19 to TRBJ2-1; D unresolved. The V and J ends lost 5 bases and 4 bases respectively, with 9 bases between them. Looked up from germline, CDR1 is LNHDA and CDR2 is SQIVND (reference sequence). This CDR3 is built from 13 residues. CDR3 sequence (DNA): TGTGCCAGTAGTGTACACTTTTACAATGAGCAGTTCTTC. This translates into CASSVHFYNEQFF.

The rearrangement links TRBV6-1 to TRBJ2-3, with 7 bases matching TRBD1. V was pared by 5 bases and J by 10 bases, with 6 bases of the junction left unmatched. In germline, CDR1 is MNHNS, CDR2 SASEGT. The CDR3 length is 12 residues. CDR3 sequence reads: CASSLDRVAQYF. For the CDR3, the DNA is TGTGCCAGCAGTCTCGACAGGGTGGCGCAGTATTTT.

This chain uses TRBV7-3 with TRBJ2-3; 8 positions agree with TRBD1. J lost 0 bases, V lost 6 bases, and 2 bases had no gene match. The CDR3 covers 14 residues. The germline gives CDR1 SGHTA, CDR2 FQGTGA. DNA of the CDR3: TGTGCCAGCAGTACAGGGGGGAGCACAGATACGCAGTATTTT. It is translated as CASSTGGSTDTQYF.

This sequence joins TRBV5-4 and TRBJ1-2; D uncertain. The CDR3 spans 12 residues. Trimming took off 0 bases at V and 6 bases at J, with 6 bases between the two ends. The germline V gene encodes CDR1 SGHNT and CDR2 YYREEE (reference sequence). The CDR3 DNA reads as TGTGCCAGCAGCTTGGCCGGCGATGGCTACACCTTC. It codes for CASSLAGDGYTF.

The V and J genes are TRBV7-9 and TRBJ2-5; TRBD2 matches 13 bases. Germline V gene lookup returns CDR1 SEHNR and CDR2 FQNEAQ (reference sequence). Trimming cost V 4 bases and J 5 bases; bases outside gene matches: 4. There are 15 residues in the CDR3. CDR3 DNA: TGTGCCAGCAGCTCGACTAGCGGGAGGTCTGAGACCCAGTACTTC. The encoded protein is CASSSTSGRSETQYF.

This chain connects TRBV30 to TRBJ2-1; 7 bases match TRBD2. V shed 5 bases and J 5 bases; nucleotides not matched to a gene: 3. Looked up from germline, CDR1 is GTSNPN and CDR2 is SVGIG (reference sequence). CDR3 length: 12 amino acids. CDR3 protein: CAWGRVNNEQFF. For the CDR3, the DNA is TGTGCCTGGGGGAGGGTCAACAATGAGCAGTTCTTC.

This clone was detected a few times. The rearrangement links TRBV25-1 to TRBJ1-1; D is ambiguous. Germline V gives CDR1 MGHDK, CDR2 SYGVNS. Between the trimmed V and J ends, which lost 0 bases and 10 bases, there was a span of 12 bases. The CDR3 totals 13 residues. The DNA of the CDR3 is TGTGCCAGCAGTGAATACCCCCAAGCGCCAGCTTTCTTT. Amino acids: CASSEYPQAPAFF.

The chain couples TRBV13 to TRBJ2-7; TRBD1 aligns across 12 bases. Germline V gene sequence: CDR1 PRHDT, CDR2 FYEKMQ (reference sequence). V lost 4 bases and J lost 3; bases outside the gene matches: 13. The CDR3 extends over 18 amino acids. In DNA, the CDR3 is TGTGCCAGCAGCTCCCGAGGGACAGGGGGCCCCTCCCACTACGAGCAGTACTTC. It is translated as CASSSRGTGGPSHYEQYF.

As DNA, the CDR3 is TGTGCCAGCAGCTTCGGGAGCTCCTATAATTCACCCCTCCACTTT. It codes for CASSFGSSYNSPLHF. The chain recombines TRBV5-4 with TRBJ1-6, with D unclear. V lost 2 bases and J lost 0, with 6 bases in between. The V gene's germline CDR1 is SGHNT and CDR2 YYREEE (reference sequence). CDR3 length: 15 amino acids.

The rearrangement joins TRBV30 to TRBJ2-6, with D perhaps matching TRBD2 (6 bases). The V and J ends lost 0 bases and 5 bases respectively, with 11 bases between them. The germline V gene has CDR1 GTSNPN and CDR2 SVGIG (reference sequence). The CDR3 has 15 residues. The CDR3 sequence is CAWSVMGLRANVLTF. The CDR3 DNA reads as TGTGCCTGGAGTGTAATGGGACTGCGGGCCAACGTCCTGACTTTC.

The chain employs TRBV5-1 and TRBJ2-3; D is possibly TRBD1 or TRBD2 (6 bases each). Per the germline V gene, CDR1 is SGHRS and CDR2 is YFSETQ. This CDR3 is built from 15 residues. V was pared by 4 bases and J by 3 bases, with 15 bases between. The CDR3 DNA is TGCGCCAGCAGCCTAGCCGGGGGCTGGACAGATACGCAGTATTTT. Protein sequence: CASSLAGGWTDTQYF.

The rearrangement links TRBV6-5 to TRBJ1-5, with D unresolved. CDR1 and CDR2 (germline): MNHEY, SVGAGI. The V and J ends lost 2 bases and 0 bases respectively, with 5 bases between them. The CDR3 covers 14 residues. In DNA, the CDR3 is TGTGCCAGCAGTTACAGGATTAGCAATCAGCCCCAGCATTTT. Amino acids: CASSYRISNQPQHF.